The source of this TCR beta chain is a study of T-cell reconstitution after alpha-beta-depleted transplantation in children. Study-level points and caveats: The authors attributed T-cell counts and diversity one year after transplant mostly to newly produced T cells.

Unique molecular identifiers were used in preparing the TCRbeta library. One entry per CDR3 protein results from TCRdb running MiXCR on the PCR reads. The sample contains 200,000 to 300,000 distinct CDR3 sequences, 6.5% to 9% of which appear only once. The germline V and J ends were trimmed by 7 bases and 4 bases, with 11 bases remaining between them. There are 13 residues in the CDR3. This clonotype was seen at least ten times. The antigen is unknown. The chain couples TRBV12-3 or TRBV12-4 to TRBJ1-3; the D is unclear. Sequences were derived from PBMCs, mostly from graft donor cells, sampled 180 days after TCRalphabeta/CD19-depleted stem cell transplant. The clonotype originates from a male patient aged 10-17 years who had a stem cell transplant for acute lymphoblastic leukemia, so the T cells may come from the graft donor. The CDR3 here is CASTHYGGNTIYF. In nucleotides, the CDR3 is TGTGCCAGCACCCACTATGGAGGAAACACCATATATTTT.